This is a list of T cell receptor beta chains from one sample in a study of T cells in localized non-small cell lung cancer. The assay was immunoSEQ multiplex PCR, and TCRdb's table has in-frame clones only and misses some. The table includes around 100,000 clones, approximately 86% detected once. Sequenced here: peripheral blood, sampled before any cancer treatment. Receptors originate from a man aged 40-75 years with stage I squamous cell lung carcinoma. Each CDR3 is given with its conserved first and last residue. D genes are given only for firm matches. Where a row states a size, it is once, few, many or the class of an expanded clone; other rows omit it.

>TRBV7-9|TRBJ2-1|-|-
CASSFNTVGNEQFF
TGTGCCAGCAGCTTTAATACAGTCGGGAATGAGCAGTTCTTC
>TRBV5-5|TRBJ1-2|-|-
CASSFSIFGDNYGYTF
TGTGCCAGCAGCTTTTCTATCTTCGGGGACAACTATGGCTACACCTTC
>TRBV5-1|TRBJ2-7|-|-
CASTRDKAYEQYF
TGCGCCAGCACCCGGGACAAGGCCTACGAGCAGTACTTC
>TRBV28|TRBJ1-5|-|-
CASSLGPHGQPQHF
TGTGCCAGCAGCCTCGGTCCCCATGGGCAGCCCCAGCATTTT
>TRBV2|TRBJ1-5|TRBD1|-
CASSERTGGNQPQHF
TGTGCCAGCAGTGAACGGACAGGCGGGAATCAGCCCCAGCATTTT
>TRBV19|TRBJ1-1|-|few
CASSDPWLLPEAFF
TGTGCCAGTAGTGACCCGTGGTTGTTGCCTGAAGCTTTCTTT
>TRBV5-1|TRBJ1-1|-|-
CASRDTTYTEAFF
TGCGCCAGCAGGGACACGACTTATACTGAAGCTTTCTTT
>TRBV10-1|TRBJ1-2|TRBD1|-
CASTRDRVPGYTF
TGCGCCAGCACCAGGGACAGGGTACCTGGCTACACCTTC
>TRBV12-5|TRBJ1-1|-|few
CASVMNTEAFF
TGTGCTAGTGTGATGAACACTGAAGCTTTCTTT
>TRBV5-1|TRBJ1-1|-|-
CASSFDTLNTEAFF
TGCGCCAGCAGTTTCGACACGTTGAACACTGAAGCTTTCTTT
>TRBV27|TRBJ2-7|-|once
CASSSTFPYEQYF
TGTGCCAGCAGTTCTACCTTCCCCTACGAGCAGTACTTC
>TRBV19|TRBJ1-2|TRBD1|-
CASGRQGAVNYGYTF
TGTGCCAGTGGAAGACAGGGGGCGGTTAACTATGGCTACACCTTC
>TRBV6-1|TRBJ1-4|-|-
CASRPPGQEKLFF
TGTGCCAGCAGGCCCCCCGGGCAAGAAAAACTGTTTTTT
>TRBV18|TRBJ2-5|-|-
CASSPPAGAGETQYF
TGTGCCAGCTCACCCCCCGCGGGGGCAGGGGAGACCCAGTACTTC
>TRBV6-5|TRBJ1-4|TRBD1|once
CASSSRQGFGKLFF
TGTGCCAGCAGTTCGAGACAGGGTTTCGGAAAACTGTTTTTT
>TRBV27|TRBJ2-7|-|-
CASSSQTLLPYEQYF
TGTGCCAGCAGTTCCCAGACACTGCTCCCCTACGAGCAGTACTTC
>TRBV15|TRBJ1-2|-|-
CATSRAGTVNYGYTF
TGTGCCACCAGCAGAGCCGGAACCGTAAACTATGGCTACACCTTC
>TRBV9|TRBJ2-7|TRBD1|-
CASSTQTGGFYEQYF
TGTGCCAGCAGCACACAGACAGGGGGCTTTTACGAGCAGTACTTC